This T cell receptor beta chain was recorded in a study of shared clonotypes between healthy human individuals. Turning to the study itself: Each donor's CD4 naive and CD4 memory cells filled three plates apiece, CD8 naive two, and CD8 memory one. Regarding the study as a whole: The study's rarefaction showed incomplete sorted-subset sequencing despite large depth.

Assay used: immunoSEQ multiplex PCR; TCRdb lists only in-frame clones, some missing. The data contain over 850,000 clones, roughly 74% of them singletons. Worth noting for this clone: The target antigen is unknown.

Germline-derived CDR1 and CDR2 are MNHEY and SVGAGI. CDR3 length: 14 amino acids. V was cut by 2 bases and J by 9 bases, with 15 bases left in between. A CD45RA-negative memory subset and a CD45RA+ naive subset were separated from the CD4+ cells. Sequencing was carried out using memory CD4+ T cells from PBMCs. The sample's subset: CD45RA-negative fraction. The receptor was isolated from a man younger than 30 in good health. Some clones in this sample may be carry-over from other donors' samples. The V gene is TRBV6-5, the J gene TRBJ2-3; TRBD1 might be the D (7 bases). CDR3 amino acids: CASSYGQGGRTQYF. In DNA, the CDR3 is TGTGCCAGCAGTTACGGGCAGGGGGGTCGGACGCAGTATTTT.